This T cell receptor (beta chain) was obtained from a study of CD8+ T cells in alopecia areata. Broader study findings: Clonality in the scalp and expanded CD8+ clones ranked among the top 100 were significantly decreased by tofacitinib. Persistence in scalp and blood during tofacitinib was observed for many expanded lesional clones. With one nonresponder, baseline CD8+ expansion's link to response remains uncertain.

V was clipped by 3 bases and J by 5 bases; unmatched bases: 2. The V gene's germline CDR1 is SGHTA and CDR2 FQGTGA. The CDR3 has 14 amino acids. Once RNA had been extracted, it was reverse transcribed into cDNA to act as the sequencing template. Some clones are missing from TCRdb's copy, which holds only in-frame ones; the method was immunoSEQ multiplex PCR. The table has about 120,000 clones, around 53% seen once. Treatment in this sample: oral pan-JAK inhibitor, 5-10 mg twice daily. Peripheral blood samples and lesional scalp punch biopsies were obtained from alopecia areata patients. This clone ranks as medium-sized. Its cognate antigen is unknown.

This sequence was found in a human donor with alopecia areata. The input for sequencing was CD4+ T cells sorted from blood, taken at week 4, from a patient treated with tofacitinib. The chain links TRBV7-3 to TRBJ2-1, with TRBD1 matching 9 bases. The CDR3 spells CASSLGQGHNEQFF. In nucleotides, the CDR3 is TGTGCCAGCAGCTTGGGACAGGGACACAATGAGCAGTTCTTC.